This passage covers 9 T cell receptor beta chains from one sample sequenced in a study of blood T cell repertoires in COVID-19. Clones were read by immunoSEQ multiplex PCR, and TCRdb kept only the in-frame ones, dropping some. The data hold some 150,000 clones, with under 85% observed a single time. Source material: peripheral blood. These receptor sequences come from a man in his 60s who had recovered from COVID-19.

The table lists this clone with a count of one. The chain uses TRBV3-1 (or the pseudogene TRBV3-2) and TRBJ2-5; the match to TRBD1 covers 7 bases. The germline V gene has CDR1 LGHDT and CDR2 YNNKEL (reference sequence). The CDR3 totals 15 residues. V was pared by 4 bases and J by 1 base, with 6 bases of the junction left unmatched. The CDR3 coding sequence is TGTGCCAGCAGCCCGACAGGGACCATCCAAGAGACCCAGTACTTC. Protein sequence: CASSPTGTIQETQYF.

CDR3 amino acids: CASSSQNRVAEAFF. The DNA for the CDR3 is TGTGCCAGCAGCTCGCAAAACAGGGTAGCTGAAGCTTTCTTT. The V call is TRBV13, the J call TRBJ1-1; weak D call: TRBD1 (6 bases). The CDR3 has 14 amino acids. Germline V gives CDR1 PRHDT, CDR2 FYEKMQ (reference sequence). V dropped 4 bases and J dropped 6 bases, with 15 bases sitting between them.

This clone came up once. The chain employs TRBV12-5 and TRBJ2-1; 7 bases align to TRBD2. J lost 6 bases, V lost 4 bases, and 12 bases had no gene match. The germline gives CDR1 LGHNT, CDR2 FRNRAP. The CDR3 is made up of 16 amino acids. The CDR3 sequence: CASGWHLGGFTNEQFF. The CDR3 region has the DNA TGTGCTAGTGGTTGGCACTTGGGGGGGTTTACCAATGAGCAGTTCTTC.

The gene calls are TRBV5-6 and TRBJ2-5, with a weak D call TRBD2 (6 bases). Germline lookup yields CDR1 SGHDT and CDR2 YYEEEE. This CDR3 contains 17 residues. V lost 6 bases and J 3 bases, leaving 24 bases between the germline ends. CDR3 nucleotides: TGTGCCAGCACGATTTGGGACTTAACCTCCGGGGAAGAGACCCAGTACTTC. Its protein is CASTIWDLTSGEETQYF.

The V call is TRBV5-1, the J call TRBJ2-3; D may be TRBD2 (5 bases). Deletions cut 2 bases from V and 3 bases from J, with 13 bases between. The CDR3 length is 15 residues. Germline loops: CDR1 SGHRS, CDR2 YFSETQ. CDR3 bases: TGCGCCAGCAGCTTAGACGGGGATTCAACAGATACGCAGTATTTT. Protein product: CASSLDGDSTDTQYF. Drawing the rest from reference TRBV5-1 and TRBJ2-3, the complete variable domain is KAGVTQTPRYLIKTRGQQVTLSCSPISGHRSVSWYQQTPGQGLQFLFEYFSETQRNKGNFPGRFSGRQFSNSRSEMNVSTLELGDSALYLCASSLDGDSTDTQYFGPGTRLTVL.

The rearrangement uses TRBV5-8 and TRBJ2-5, with D perhaps matching TRBD2 (6 bases). CDR3 length: 15 residues. The V and J ends lost 4 bases and 7 bases respectively, with 20 bases between them. Germline V gene data show CDR1 as SGHTS and CDR2 as YDEGEE. The DNA for the CDR3 is TGTGCCAGCAGCATAATAGCGGCCGGGTTCGGGACCCAGTACTTC. The encoded protein is CASSIIAAGFGTQYF.

V usage is TRBV6-5 and J usage is TRBJ1-2; D is ambiguous. V lost 6 bases to trimming and J lost 0 bases, with 5 bases between them. Per the germline V gene, CDR1 is MNHEY and CDR2 is SVGAGI. This CDR3 comprises 12 residues. CDR3 in amino acids: CASSVANYGYTF. The CDR3 DNA follows: TGTGCCAGCAGCGTTGCTAACTATGGCTACACCTTC.

The gene calls are TRBV28 and TRBJ1-1, with D uncertain. The V end lost 6 bases, the J end lost 0 bases, and 14 bases lay between the germline ends. Germline-derived CDR1 and CDR2 are MDHEN and SYDVKM. CDR3 length equals 15 residues. Here the CDR3 reads CASSPLLTVNTEAFF. The CDR3, as DNA: TGTGCCAGCAGCCCTCTCTTGACTGTGAACACTGAAGCTTTCTTT.

This clone was detected a few times. This chain links TRBV19 with TRBJ1-2; the D gene is possibly TRBD1 (6 bases). Germline values: CDR1 LNHDA, CDR2 SQIVND (reference sequence). The CDR3 extends over 13 amino acids. The V gene lost 4 bases and the J gene lost 7 bases, with 13 bases spanning the gap. The CDR3 reads CASSTMTGVGYTF. DNA of the CDR3: TGTGCCAGTAGTACGATGACAGGAGTTGGCTACACCTTC.